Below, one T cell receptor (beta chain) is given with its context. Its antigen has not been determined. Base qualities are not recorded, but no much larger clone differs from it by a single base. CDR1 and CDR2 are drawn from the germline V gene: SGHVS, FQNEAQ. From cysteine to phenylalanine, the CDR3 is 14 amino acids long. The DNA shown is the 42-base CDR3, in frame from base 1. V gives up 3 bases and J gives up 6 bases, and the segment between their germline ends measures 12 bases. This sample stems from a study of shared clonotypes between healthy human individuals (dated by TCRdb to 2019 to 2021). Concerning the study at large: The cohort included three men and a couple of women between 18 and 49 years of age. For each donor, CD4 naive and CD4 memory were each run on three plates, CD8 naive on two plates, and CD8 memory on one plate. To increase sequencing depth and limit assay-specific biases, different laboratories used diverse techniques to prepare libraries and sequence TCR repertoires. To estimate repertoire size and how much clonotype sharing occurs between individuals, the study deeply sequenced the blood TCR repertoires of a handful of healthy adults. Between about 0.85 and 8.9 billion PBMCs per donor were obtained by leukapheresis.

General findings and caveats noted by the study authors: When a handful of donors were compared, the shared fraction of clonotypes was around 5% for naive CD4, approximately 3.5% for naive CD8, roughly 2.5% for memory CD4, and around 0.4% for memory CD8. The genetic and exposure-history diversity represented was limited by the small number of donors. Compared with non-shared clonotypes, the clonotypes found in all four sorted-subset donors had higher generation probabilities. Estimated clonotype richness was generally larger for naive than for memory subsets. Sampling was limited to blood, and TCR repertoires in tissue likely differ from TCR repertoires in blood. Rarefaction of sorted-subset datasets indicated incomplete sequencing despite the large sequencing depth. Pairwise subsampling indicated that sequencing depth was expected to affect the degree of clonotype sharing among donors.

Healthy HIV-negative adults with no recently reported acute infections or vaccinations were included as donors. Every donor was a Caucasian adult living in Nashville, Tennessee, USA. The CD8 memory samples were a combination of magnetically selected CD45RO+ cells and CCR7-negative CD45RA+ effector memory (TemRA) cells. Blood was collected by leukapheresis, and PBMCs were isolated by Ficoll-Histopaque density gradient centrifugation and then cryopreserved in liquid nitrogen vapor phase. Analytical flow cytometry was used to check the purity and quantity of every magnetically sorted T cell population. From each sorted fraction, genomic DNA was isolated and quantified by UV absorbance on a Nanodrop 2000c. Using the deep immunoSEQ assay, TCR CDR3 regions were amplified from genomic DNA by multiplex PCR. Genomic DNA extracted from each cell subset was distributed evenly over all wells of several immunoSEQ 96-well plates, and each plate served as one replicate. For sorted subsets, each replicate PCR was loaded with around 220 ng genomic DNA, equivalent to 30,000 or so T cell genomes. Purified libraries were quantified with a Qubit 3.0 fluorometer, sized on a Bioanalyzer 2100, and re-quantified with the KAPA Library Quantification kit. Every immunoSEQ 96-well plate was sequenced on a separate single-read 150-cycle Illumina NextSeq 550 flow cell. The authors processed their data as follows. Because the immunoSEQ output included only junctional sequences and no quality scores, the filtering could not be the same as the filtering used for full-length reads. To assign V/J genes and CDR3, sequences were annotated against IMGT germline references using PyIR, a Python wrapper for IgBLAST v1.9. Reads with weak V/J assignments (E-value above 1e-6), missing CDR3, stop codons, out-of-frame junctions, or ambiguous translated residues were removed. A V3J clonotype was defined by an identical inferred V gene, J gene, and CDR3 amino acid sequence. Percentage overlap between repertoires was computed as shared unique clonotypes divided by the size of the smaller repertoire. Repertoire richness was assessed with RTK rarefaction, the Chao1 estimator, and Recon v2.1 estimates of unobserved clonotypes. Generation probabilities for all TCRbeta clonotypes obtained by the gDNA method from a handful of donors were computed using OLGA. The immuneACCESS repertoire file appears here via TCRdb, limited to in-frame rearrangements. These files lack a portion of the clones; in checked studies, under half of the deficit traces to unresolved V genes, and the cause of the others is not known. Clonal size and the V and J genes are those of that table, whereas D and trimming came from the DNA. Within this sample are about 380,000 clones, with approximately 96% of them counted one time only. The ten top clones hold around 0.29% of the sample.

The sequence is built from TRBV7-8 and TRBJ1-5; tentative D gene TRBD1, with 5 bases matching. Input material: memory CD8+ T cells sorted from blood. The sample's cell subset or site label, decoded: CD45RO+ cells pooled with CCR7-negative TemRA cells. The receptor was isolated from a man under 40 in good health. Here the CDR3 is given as CASSLGGWGQPQHF. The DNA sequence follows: TGTGCCAGCAGCTTGGGGGGTTGGGGTCAGCCCCAGCATTTT. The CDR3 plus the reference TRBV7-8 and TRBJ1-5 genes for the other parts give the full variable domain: GAGVSQSPRYKVAKRGQDVALRCDPISGHVSLFWYQQALGQGPEFLTYFQNEAQLDKSGLPSDRFFAERPEGSVSTLKIQRTQQEDSAVYLCASSLGGWGQPQHFGDGTRLSIL.